One sample yielded the 25 T cell receptor beta chains listed below, sequenced in a study of cytomegalovirus exposure and HLA in healthy donors (dated by TCRdb to 2016 to 2017). Receptor libraries were prepared by the immunoSEQ multiplex PCR assay. The immuneACCESS repertoire file appears here via TCRdb, limited to in-frame rearrangements. These files lack a portion of the clones; in checked studies, under half of the deficit traces to unresolved V genes, and the cause of the others is not known. For this sample the table gives under 75,000 clones, of which nearly 98% were detected only once. In total, the top ten clones hold roughly 1.6% of the sample. The sequenced sample was PBMCs. The receptors were gathered from a woman aged 18 to 35 in good health and CMV-seropositive.

CDR3 in DNA: TGTGCCAGTAGTATCAGCGTAGCGGGAGTTACAATCAATGAGCAGTTCTTC. Its protein is CASSISVAGVTINEQFF. The chain joins TRBV19 to TRBJ2-1; 9 bases fit TRBD2. The germline V gene has CDR1 LNHDA and CDR2 SQIVND (reference sequence). CDR3 length: 17 amino acids. Trimming cost V 3 bases and J 6 bases; bases outside gene matches: 12.

The V gene is TRBV19, the J gene TRBJ2-1; D is perhaps TRBD1 (6 bases). Germline V gene sequence: CDR1 LNHDA, CDR2 SQIVND (reference sequence). Trimming cost V 4 bases and J 2 bases, with 15 bases left between them. This CDR3 has 16 amino acids. For the CDR3, the DNA is TGTGCCAGTAGTAACCCAACAGGGAAACCCTACAATGAGCAGTTCTTC. Amino acids: CASSNPTGKPYNEQFF.

The rearrangement uses TRBV7-9 and TRBJ2-7, with D hard to call. Germline assignment: CDR1 SEHNR and CDR2 FQNEAQ (reference sequence). CDR3 size: 16 residues. The V end lost 1 base, the J end lost 3 bases, and 16 bases lay between the germline ends. This chain's CDR3 is CASSLVASHRGYEQYF. In DNA, the CDR3 is TGTGCCAGCAGCTTAGTGGCATCACACCGTGGCTACGAGCAGTACTTC.

The chain uses TRBV7-8 and TRBJ1-2; D is possibly TRBD1 (5 bases). The germline CDR1 and CDR2 sequences are SGHVS and FQNEAQ. Trimming removed 5 bases from V and 7 bases from J, with 20 bases in between. The CDR3 extends over 15 amino acids. The CDR3 DNA sequence: TGTGCCAGCAGCCCCCTGGGCCCCAGGGACTCTGGCTACACCTTC. It codes for CASSPLGPRDSGYTF.

This CDR3 reads CASSFSPSGGNQETQYF. DNA of the CDR3: TGTGCCAGCAGCTTCAGTCCGAGCGGGGGGAACCAAGAGACCCAGTACTTC. V usage is TRBV7-9 and J usage is TRBJ2-5, with TRBD2 matching 9 bases. The CDR3 has 17 residues. The germline V gene has CDR1 SEHNR and CDR2 FQNEAQ (reference sequence). V was pared by 3 bases and J by 0 bases, with 8 bases of the junction left unmatched.

This sequence joins TRBV10-3 and TRBJ2-7, with a possible D match to TRBD1 (5 bases). The germline V gene has CDR1 ENHRY and CDR2 SYGVKD. The CDR3 has 12 residues. V gave up 6 bases and J gave up 3 bases, with 9 bases separating them. CDR3 residues: CAISQGYYEQYF. CDR3 DNA sequence: TGTGCCATCAGCCAGGGATACTACGAGCAGTACTTC.

The gene calls are TRBV12-5 and TRBJ2-7, with 11 nucleotides matching TRBD2. The CDR3 has 16 amino acids. V shed 0 bases, J shed 4 bases, and the junction held 5 bases outside the gene matches. Germline V gene data show CDR1 as LGHNT and CDR2 as FRNRAP. The CDR3 bases are TGTGCTAGTGGTTTGGTGGCTAGCGGGAGGATGTACGAGCAGTACTTC. Translation: CASGLVASGRMYEQYF.

This clone has just one count. The chain has TRBV7-6 and TRBJ2-1; D ambiguous. Germline CDR1 reads SGHVS; CDR2 reads FNYEAQ. Deletions cut 2 bases from V and 9 bases from J, with 11 bases between. The CDR3 spans 13 residues. As DNA, the CDR3 is TGTGCCAGCAGCTTAACGTTAGCTGTTGAGCAGTTCTTC. It specifies CASSLTLAVEQFF.

This clone was seen a single time. V usage is TRBV19 and J usage is TRBJ2-7, with 10 positions matching TRBD2. V lost 3 bases, J lost 3 bases, and 5 bases stayed unmatched. This CDR3 contains 15 residues. The germline CDR1 and CDR2 sequences are LNHDA and SQIVND (reference sequence). CDR3 nucleotides: TGTGCCAGTAGTATGAGTAGCGGGAGGAACTACGAGCAGTACTTC. This gives the protein CASSMSSGRNYEQYF.

This chain joins TRBV2 and TRBJ2-1; 9 nucleotides align to TRBD2. The CDR3 consists of 14 residues. J gave up 2 bases and V 8 bases, and 4 bases lay outside the gene matches. CDR1 is SNHLY and CDR2 is FYNNEI in the germline V gene. CDR3: CASGLAGTYNEQFF. The CDR3 nucleotides read TGTGCCAGCGGGCTAGCGGGAACCTACAATGAGCAGTTCTTC.

V gene TRBV5-4 combines with J gene TRBJ2-1; TRBD1 aligns across 7 bases. Trimming removed 1 base from V and 4 bases from J; junction bases left unmatched: 8. The length of the CDR3 is 16 residues. Germline V gene data show CDR1 as SGHNT and CDR2 as YYREEE (reference sequence). The CDR3 DNA reads TGTGCCAGCAGCTTGCCACCTACAGGGGCGTACAATGAGCAGTTCTTC. It translates to CASSLPPTGAYNEQFF.

This chain uses TRBV7-9 with TRBJ2-5; TRBD2 matches 11 bases. The V and J ends lost 3 bases and 3 bases, in that order; junction bases with no gene match: 0. The CDR3 consists of 14 residues. Germline V CDR1 and CDR2: SEHNR, FQNEAQ (reference sequence). CDR3 region: CASSLGLAEETQYF. The DNA of the CDR3 is TGTGCCAGCAGCTTGGGACTAGCGGAAGAGACCCAGTACTTC.

The rearrangement joins TRBV27 to TRBJ1-4; 7 bases line up with TRBD1. The germline V gene has CDR1 MNHEY and CDR2 SMNVEV (reference sequence). The CDR3 covers 14 residues. J lost 2 bases, V lost 6 bases, and 3 bases had no gene match. CDR3 loop: CASRTRGTNEKLFF. The CDR3 DNA reads as TGTGCCAGCAGGACCAGGGGGACTAATGAAAAACTGTTTTTT.

The genes are TRBV29-1 and TRBJ2-7; tentatively, D is TRBD2 (6 bases). Germline V CDR1 and CDR2: SQVTM, ANQGSEA. There are 11 residues in the CDR3. V lost 7 bases and J lost 2, with 9 bases in between. The DNA for the CDR3 is TGCAGCGCGGGACTTGCCTACGAGCAGTACTTC. Its translation is CSAGLAYEQYF.

The rearrangement joins TRBV7-3 to TRBJ2-3, with D possibly TRBD2 on 5 matching bases. Germline V lookup: CDR1 SGHTA, CDR2 FQGTGA. V was clipped by 2 bases and J by 3 bases, with 6 bases between them. This CDR3 is built from 13 residues. CDR3 sequence reads: CASSLGGTDTQYF. CDR3 coding DNA: TGTGCCAGCAGCTTAGGCGGGACAGATACGCAGTATTTT.

The chain combines TRBV5-1 with TRBJ1-1; a possible D gene is TRBD1 (5 bases). Germline-derived CDR1 and CDR2 are SGHRS and YFSETQ. V lost 0 bases and J lost 4, with 13 bases in between. The CDR3 loop spans 15 amino acids. CDR3 sequence: CASSLESGLTTEAFF. The CDR3 nucleotides read TGCGCCAGCAGCTTGGAATCAGGGTTGACCACTGAAGCTTTCTTT.

V usage is TRBV27 and J usage is TRBJ2-7; 7 bases line up with TRBD1. Germline CDR1 and CDR2: MNHEY and SMNVEV (reference sequence). V shed 5 bases and J 2 bases; nucleotides not matched to a gene: 9. The CDR3 has 15 amino acids. CDR3 nucleotide sequence: TGTGCCAGCAGTATCCCGGGACAGCCAACCTACGAGCAGTACTTC. Its translation is CASSIPGQPTYEQYF.

The gene calls are TRBV11-2 and TRBJ2-1, with a weak D call TRBD1 (5 bases). The CDR3 has 15 residues. Germline CDR1 is SGHAT and CDR2 is FQNNGV. V lost 1 base and J 0 bases, leaving 7 bases between the germline ends. CDR3 sequence: CASSLGQGSYNEQFF. CDR3 in DNA: TGTGCCAGCAGCTTAGGCCAGGGCTCCTACAATGAGCAGTTCTTC.

The chain carries TRBV6-6 and TRBJ1-1; the match to TRBD1 covers 9 bases. The CDR3 extends over 14 amino acids. CDR1 and CDR2 (germline): MNHNY, SVGAGI (reference sequence). The trim removed 6 bases at V and 4 bases at J, leaving 6 bases unmatched. CDR3 residues: CASSGDRVSTEAFF. The DNA for the CDR3 is TGTGCCAGCAGCGGGGACAGGGTAAGCACTGAAGCTTTCTTT.

V is TRBV19 and J is TRBJ2-1, with a possible D match to TRBD1 (6 bases). Trimming left V 6 bases short and J 1 base short, with 13 bases between. The CDR3 is 15 residues long. Germline CDR1 and CDR2: LNHDA and SQIVND (reference sequence). The CDR3 nucleotides are TGTGCCAGTAGAAAGACAGGTGATTCCTACAATGAGCAGTTCTTC. Translated: CASRKTGDSYNEQFF.

The chain carries TRBV9 and TRBJ1-4, with 7 bases aligning to TRBD1. This CDR3 comprises 20 residues. Losses at the gene ends were 0 bases for V and 3 bases for J; bases not matched to a gene: 17. CDR1 and CDR2 from the germline V gene are SGDLS and YYNGEE. The CDR3 protein is CASSVEPVPTGQNSNEKLFF. CDR3 coding DNA: TGTGCCAGCAGCGTAGAACCCGTTCCGACGGGACAGAACTCTAATGAAAAACTGTTTTTT. The full variable domain, its missing parts supplied by reference TRBV9 and TRBJ1-4, is DSGVTQTPKHLITATGQRVTLRCSPRSGDLSVYWYQQSLDQGLQFLIQYYNGEERAKGNILERFSAQQFPDLHSELNLSSLELGDSALYFCASSVEPVPTGQNSNEKLFFGSGTQLSVL.

The chain is built from TRBV7-2 and TRBJ1-2; 7 bases match TRBD1. The ends lost 5 bases at V and 5 bases at J; junction bases unmatched: 5. Germline-derived CDR1 and CDR2 are SGHTA and FQGNSA. The CDR3 is made up of 13 amino acids. The CDR3 is CASSPAGGYGYTF. CDR3 in DNA: TGTGCCAGCAGCCCCGCAGGGGGTTATGGCTACACCTTC. The entire variable domain, with the rest obtained from reference TRBV7-2 and TRBJ1-2, is as follows: GAGVSQSPSNKVTEKGKDVELRCDPISGHTALYWYRQSLGQGLEFLIYFQGNSAPDKSGLPSDRFSAERTGGSVSTLTIQRTQQEDSAVYLCASSPAGGYGYTFGSGTRLTVV.

The rearrangement links TRBV28 to TRBJ1-4, with TRBD1 matching 10 bases. With V trimmed by 6 bases and J by 7 bases, 5 bases remained unmatched. Germline V gene lookup returns CDR1 MDHEN and CDR2 SYDVKM. CDR3 size: 14 residues. The DNA of the CDR3 is TGTGCCAGCAGCCAGACAGGGGGCTTTGAAAAACTGTTTTTT. This sequence encodes CASSQTGGFEKLFF.

This chain connects TRBV29-1 to TRBJ2-3; D may be TRBD2 (6 bases). Trimming removed 6 bases at V and 5 bases at J, with 18 bases between. Germline values: CDR1 SQVTM, CDR2 ANQGSEA. This CDR3 has 14 amino acids. The CDR3 loop reads CSVARERRRDTQYF. CDR3 bases: TGCAGCGTCGCTCGGGAGAGGCGAAGAGATACGCAGTATTTT.

The chain carries TRBV15 and TRBJ2-1; 9 positions match TRBD1. The V and J ends lost 1 base and 7 bases, in that order; junction bases with no gene match: 20. The CDR3 has 20 amino acids. Germline values: CDR1 LNHNV, CDR2 YYDKDF (reference sequence). The CDR3 DNA follows: TGTGCCACCAGCAGAGTCCCCCCCTCCTCTCGCGGGACAGGGCAAAATGAGCAGTTCTTC. This sequence encodes CATSRVPPSSRGTGQNEQFF.